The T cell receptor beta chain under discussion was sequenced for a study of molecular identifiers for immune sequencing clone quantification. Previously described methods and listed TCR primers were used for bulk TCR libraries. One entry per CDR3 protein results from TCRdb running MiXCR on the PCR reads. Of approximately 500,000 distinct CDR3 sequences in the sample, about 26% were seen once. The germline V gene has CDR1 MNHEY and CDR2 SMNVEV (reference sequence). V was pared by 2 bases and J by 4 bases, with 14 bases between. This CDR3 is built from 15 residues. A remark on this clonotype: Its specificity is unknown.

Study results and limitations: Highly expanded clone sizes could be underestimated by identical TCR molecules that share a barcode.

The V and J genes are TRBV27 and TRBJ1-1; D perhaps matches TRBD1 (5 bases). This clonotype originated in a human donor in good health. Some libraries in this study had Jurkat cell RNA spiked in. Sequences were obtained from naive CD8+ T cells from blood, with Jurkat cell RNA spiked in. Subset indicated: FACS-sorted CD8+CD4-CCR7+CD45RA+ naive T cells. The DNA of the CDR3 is TGTGCCAGCAGTTTAGGGGGGGGGATGAGCACTGAAGCTTTCTTT. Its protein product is CASSLGGGMSTEAFF.